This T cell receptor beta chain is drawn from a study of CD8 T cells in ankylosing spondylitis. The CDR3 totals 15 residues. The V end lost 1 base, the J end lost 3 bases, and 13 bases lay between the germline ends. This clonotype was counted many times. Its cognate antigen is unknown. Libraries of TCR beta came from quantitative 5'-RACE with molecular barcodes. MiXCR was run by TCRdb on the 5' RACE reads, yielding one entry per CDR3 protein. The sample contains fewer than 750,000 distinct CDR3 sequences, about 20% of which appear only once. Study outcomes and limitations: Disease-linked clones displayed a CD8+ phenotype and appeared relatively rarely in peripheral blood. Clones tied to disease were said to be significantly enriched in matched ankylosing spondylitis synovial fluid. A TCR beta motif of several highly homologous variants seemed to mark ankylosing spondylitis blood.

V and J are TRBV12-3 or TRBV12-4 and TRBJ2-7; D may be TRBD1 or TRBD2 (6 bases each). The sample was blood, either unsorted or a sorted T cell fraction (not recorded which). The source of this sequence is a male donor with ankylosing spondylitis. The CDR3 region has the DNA TGTGCCAGCAGTTTAGAGACCGGGGGCGGCTACGAGCAGTACTTC. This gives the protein CASSLETGGGYEQYF.